The 7 T cell receptor beta chains below come from one sample, sequenced in a study of T cell responses to AZD1222 COVID-19 vaccine. Assay: immunoSEQ multiplex PCR; the TCRdb copy retains only in-frame clones and omits some. The sample has more than 95,000 clones; about 87% are singletons. Source: peripheral blood, taken on day 0 of AZD1222 vaccination. These receptors all come from an adult in good health.

The count of this clone is one. The V call is TRBV5-1, the J call TRBJ2-2; tentatively, D is TRBD1 (6 bases). Per the germline V gene, CDR1 is SGHRS and CDR2 is YFSETQ. The CDR3 runs to 16 residues. V lost 4 bases to trimming and J lost 7 bases, with 20 bases between them. CDR3 bases: TGCGCCAGCAGCCCCTCGGGGACAAGGGATGGCGGGGAGCTGTTTTTT. It specifies CASSPSGTRDGGELFF.

The chain carries TRBV10-2 and TRBJ1-3, with D unclear. CDR1 and CDR2 from the germline V gene are WSHSY and SAAADI. Trimming took off 7 bases at V and 0 bases at J, with 7 bases between the two ends. This CDR3 is 13 amino acids long. The CDR3 nucleotides read TGCGCCAGCACAACTGACTCTGGAAACACCATATATTTT. This sequence encodes CASTTDSGNTIYF.

The chain combines TRBV3-1 (or the pseudogene TRBV3-2) with TRBJ2-1; 9 bases map to TRBD1. V shed 4 bases and J 6 bases; nucleotides not matched to a gene: 7. This CDR3 region has 15 residues. Germline values: CDR1 LGHDT, CDR2 YNNKEL (reference sequence). The CDR3 coding sequence is TGTGCCAGCAGCCCCACAGGGGGCTTGGGCAATGAGCAGTTCTTC. It codes for CASSPTGGLGNEQFF.

V is TRBV2 and J is TRBJ1-5; 8 nucleotides align to TRBD1. Germline V gene lookup returns CDR1 SNHLY and CDR2 FYNNEI. J lost 0 bases, V lost 5 bases, and 9 bases had no gene match. The CDR3 loop spans 17 amino acids. The CDR3 reads CASSPDRAGLSNQPQHF. The CDR3 DNA reads TGTGCCAGCAGTCCGGACAGGGCCGGACTTAGCAATCAGCCCCAGCATTTT.

The V gene is TRBV3-1 (or the pseudogene TRBV3-2), the J gene TRBJ2-3, with a possible D match to TRBD2 (5 bases). Per germline, CDR1 LGHDT and CDR2 YNNKEL (reference sequence). With 8 bases removed from V and 4 bases from J, the gap between germline ends came to 16 bases. The CDR3 covers 14 residues. Here the CDR3 DNA reads TGTGCCAGCGGGGAGAGAGTAGGACCAGATACGCAGTATTTT. Encoded protein: CASGERVGPDTQYF.

The rearrangement uses TRBV19 and TRBJ1-6; D remains ambiguous. The V and J ends lost 9 bases and 7 bases respectively, with 16 bases between them. The germline V gene has CDR1 LNHDA and CDR2 SQIVND (reference sequence). The CDR3 contains 14 residues. The CDR3 nucleotides read TGTGCCAGCCAAAATGGACTAATGAATTCACCCCTCCACTTT. This translates into CASQNGLMNSPLHF.

The chain couples TRBV24-1 to TRBJ2-4, with TRBD2 matching over 8 bases. Trimming removed 3 bases from V and 8 bases from J; junction bases left unmatched: 11. CDR1 is KGHDR, CDR2 SFDVKD, per germline. CDR3 length: 16 amino acids. CDR3 nucleotides: TGTGCCACCAGTGATCCATCAAGCGGGAGAGGGGACATTCAGTACTTC. Encoded protein: CATSDPSSGRGDIQYF.